The subject of this entry is one T cell receptor beta chain. The antigen is not known. This record belongs to a study of vaccination effects on CD4 cells after COVID-19. V lost 2 bases and J lost 7, with 15 bases in between. The CDR3 length is 15 residues. CDR1 MNHEY and CDR2 SVGEGT come from the germline V gene. Some clones are missing from TCRdb's copy, which holds only in-frame ones; the method was immunoSEQ multiplex PCR. The top ten hold around an eighth of the sample, which has 25,000 or so clones, around 71% seen once. Viral peptide pool expansion of antigen-specific CD4+ T cells preceded sequencing in the ViraFEST assay. Following culture for under 12 days, CD4+ T cells were isolated. Neither prior SARS-CoV-2 infection nor positive nucleocapsid antibodies were present in the vaccine recipients.

The sequence was obtained from a human donor who received a COVID-19 vaccine. The chain links TRBV6-2 or TRBV6-3 to TRBJ2-1; no firm D call. Here the sequenced sample was CD4+ T cells from PBMCs cultured with HCoV-OC43 spike peptides, taken before COVID-19 vaccination. Regarding subset: HCoV-OC43 spike overlapping peptide pool stimulation. The DNA for the CDR3 is TGTGCCAGCAGTTACCTTGCTTGGAAAGGGAATGAGCAGTTCTTC. It yields the protein CASSYLAWKGNEQFF.